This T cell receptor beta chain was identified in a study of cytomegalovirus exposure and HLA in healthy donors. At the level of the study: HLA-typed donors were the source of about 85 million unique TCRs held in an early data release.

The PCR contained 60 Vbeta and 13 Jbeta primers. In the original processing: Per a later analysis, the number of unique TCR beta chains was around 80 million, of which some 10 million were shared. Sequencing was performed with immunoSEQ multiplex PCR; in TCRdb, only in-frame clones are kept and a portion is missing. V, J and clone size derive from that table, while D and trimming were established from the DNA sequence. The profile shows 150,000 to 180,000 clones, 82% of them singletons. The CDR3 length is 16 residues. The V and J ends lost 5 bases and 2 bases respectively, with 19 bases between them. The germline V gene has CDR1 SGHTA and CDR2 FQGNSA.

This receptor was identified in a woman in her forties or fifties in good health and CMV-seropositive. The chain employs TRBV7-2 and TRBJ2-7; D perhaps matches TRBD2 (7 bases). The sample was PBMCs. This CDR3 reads CASSIGGLLSTYEQYF. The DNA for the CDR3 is TGTGCCAGCAGCATCGGGGGGCTGCTCTCTACCTACGAGCAGTACTTC.